Listed below are T cell receptor beta chains from one sample, sequenced in a study of blood T cell repertoires in COVID-19. The method was immunoSEQ multiplex PCR; TCRdb's version includes in-frame clones alone and lacks a portion of them. The sample lists roughly 100,000 clones, 85% to 90% occurring once. The sample was peripheral blood. The origin of the receptors is an elderly woman with acute or convalescent COVID-19. Both conserved end residues are part of each CDR3. The listing skips clone size in some rows; elsewhere it reads once, few, many or a size class.

>.|TRBV4-3
CASSHVRANGGELFF
>.|TRBV2
CASKEGYSNQPQHF
>.|TRBV7-2
CASSLVWGLHTEAFF
>.|TRBV24-1
CATSDRDRYQETQYF
>.|TRBV29-1
CSVEEPRPDSGNTIYF
>.|TRBV2
CASSVRQRQAFF
>.|TRBV4-1
CASSHRGGYTF
>.|TRBV19
CATEDGVIPTEAFF
>.|TRBV28
CASRYSDRVTEAFF
>.|TRBV5-1
CASSLGRVAEKLFF
>.|TRBV6-4
CASSDGTSPYEQFF
>.|TRBV6-2/TRBV6-3
CASSPIALDRSSYEQYF
>once|TRBV28
CASSSPVWGRRGRYNEQFF
>few|TRBV4-3
CASSQDWTGAYEQYF
>.|TRBV5-1
CASTLAWGRVETQYF
>.|TRBV4-1
CASSTPERGGAGNEKLFF
>.|TRBV28
CASSFGNTEAFF
>.|TRBV28
CASSSIYFARDNEGNYGYTF
>once|TRBV19
CASSNGFGEAFF
>.|TRBV5-1
CASSLGRGLTGELFF
>.|TRBV24-1
CATSEAGTVQETQYF
>few|TRBV12-3/TRBV12-4
CASSLAGTPQHF